The 7 T cell receptor beta chains below were found in one sample sequenced in a study of T cell repertoires in ileal Crohn's disease. Clones were sequenced by immunoSEQ multiplex PCR, and TCRdb holds only the in-frame ones, with some missing. The table has approximately 12,000 clones, roughly 82% seen once. Sequencing was done on a sample of ileal tissue. The source is an adult with Crohn's disease.

V gene TRBV5-1 combines with J gene TRBJ1-3; D not resolved. This CDR3 is 15 amino acids long. Germline values: CDR1 SGHRS, CDR2 YFSETQ. Between the trimmed V and J ends, which lost 3 bases and 0 bases, there was a span of 10 bases. CDR3 nucleotides: TGCGCCAGCAGCTCGACAAGGAACTCTGGAAACACCATATATTTT. Protein: CASSSTRNSGNTIYF.

The chain joins TRBV5-4 to TRBJ2-3; TRBD1 matches at 7 bases. V lost 4 bases to trimming and J lost 4 bases; unmatched junction nucleotides: 3. The CDR3 consists of 13 residues. Germline CDR1 reads SGHNT; CDR2 reads YYREEE (reference sequence). The DNA of the CDR3 is TGTGCCAGCAGCGTAGACAGGGCAGATACGCAGTATTTT. Its protein is CASSVDRADTQYF.

The rearrangement links TRBV2 to TRBJ1-5; 7 bases match TRBD1. V shed 5 bases, J shed 1 base, and the junction held 8 bases outside the gene matches. The CDR3 has 16 amino acids. Germline values: CDR1 SNHLY, CDR2 FYNNEI. The CDR3: CASSRQGAISNQPQHF. CDR3 nucleotide sequence: TGTGCCAGCAGTCGACAGGGTGCCATAAGCAATCAGCCCCAGCATTTT.

The rearrangement joins TRBV29-1 to TRBJ1-5; 7 bases fit TRBD1. With V trimmed by 7 bases and J by 5 bases, 11 bases remained unmatched. The CDR3 is made up of 14 amino acids. Germline V CDR1 and CDR2: SQVTM, ANQGSEA. CDR3 nucleotides: TGCAGCGCCATGACAGGGACTCAGCATCAGCCCCAGCATTTT. As protein: CSAMTGTQHQPQHF. The full variable domain, its missing parts supplied by reference TRBV29-1 and TRBJ1-5, is SAVISQKPSRDICQRGTSLTIQCQVDSQVTMMFWYRQQPGQSLTLIATANQGSEATYESGFVIDKFPISRPNLTFSTLTVSNMSPEDSSIYLCSAMTGTQHQPQHFGDGTRLSIL.

The chain has TRBV7-7 and TRBJ1-1, with D unclear. With 1 base removed from V and 1 base from J, the gap between germline ends came to 4 bases. Germline V gene data show CDR1 as SSHAT and CDR2 as FNYEAQ (reference sequence). The CDR3 is 13 residues long. This CDR3 reads CASSLDRNTEAFF. As DNA, the CDR3 is TGTGCCAGCAGCTTAGACAGGAACACTGAAGCTTTCTTT.

CDR3 nucleotides: TGTGCCAGTAGAAACGGGGCTAACTATGGCTACACCTTC. Amino acids: CASRNGANYGYTF. This chain links TRBV28 with TRBJ1-2; no clear D gene. V was shortened by 9 bases and J by 0 bases, with 11 bases between the two germline ends. CDR1 MDHEN and CDR2 SYDVKM come from the germline V gene. The CDR3 runs to 13 residues.

V gene TRBV6-6 combines with J gene TRBJ1-4, with 9 bases that match TRBD1. The V gene end was trimmed by 6 bases and the J gene end by 5 bases; junction bases not matched to a gene: 1. Per the germline V gene, CDR1 is MNHNY and CDR2 is SVGAGI (reference sequence). The CDR3 totals 13 residues. CDR3 residues: CASRGQGNEKLFF. As DNA, the CDR3 is TGTGCCAGCAGGGGACAGGGAAATGAAAAACTGTTTTTT.